A selection of T cell receptor beta chains follows, all from one sample in a study of early T cells in non-severe SARS-CoV-2 infection. TCRdb passed the 5' RACE reads through MiXCR, listing each CDR3 protein once. The table records fewer than 60,000 distinct CDR3 sequences, about 9.7% of them present only once. The source material was whole blood. The receptors derive from an adult who was a healthcare worker with PCR-confirmed SARS-CoV-2 infection or an uninfected control (not recorded which). Each CDR3 is given with its conserved first and last residue. A D gene is named only where the DNA matches it firmly. Clone size is stated in some rows and not others, as once, few, many or a class when expanded.

-,TRBD2,TRBJ2-1,TRBV20-1,TGCAGTGCTCATAGCGGGACCTACAATGAGCAGTTCTTC,CSAHSGTYNEQFF
many,TRBD1,TRBJ2-7,TRBV5-6,TGTGCCAGCAGCTTCTCCTGGACAGGGAGTAATAGTCGTCTGGGCGAGCAGTACTTC,CASSFSWTGSNSRLGEQYF
many,-,TRBJ2-1,TRBV7-8,TGTGCCAGCAGCTTAGCGCGGACTTGGAATGAGCAGTTCTTC,CASSLARTWNEQFF
-,-,TRBJ2-7,TRBV29-1,TGCAGCGTTGAGGGACCGGCTAACGAGCAGTACTTC,CSVEGPANEQYF
many,-,TRBJ1-2,TRBV30,TGTGCCTGGAGTGTAGGGGGAGTGTGGGACTATGGCTACACCTTC,CAWSVGGVWDYGYTF
-,TRBD1,TRBJ1-5,TRBV11-3,TGTGCCAGCAGCTCCGACAGGGTCGATCAGCCCCAGCATTTT,CASSSDRVDQPQHF
few,TRBD2,TRBJ2-3,TRBV5-1,TGCGTCAGCAGCTTGAACGGGAGGGAGCCGGATACGCAGTATTTT,CVSSLNGREPDTQYF
few,-,TRBJ2-3,TRBV10-3,TGTGCCATCAGTGAGTACGGGGATACGCAGTATTTT,CAISEYGDTQYF
many,-,TRBJ2-3,TRBV7-9,TGTGCCAGCAGCTTGGGCAGACCCTTTAGCACAGATACGCAGTATTTT,CASSLGRPFSTDTQYF
few,TRBD1,TRBJ2-1,TRBV20-1,TGCAGTGCTTATACAGGGGGGAATGAGCAGTTCTTC,CSAYTGGNEQFF
many,TRBD2,TRBJ2-3,TRBV6-1,TGTGCCAGCAGTCCGGGGGGGGCAGATACGCAGTATTTT,CASSPGGADTQYF
many,TRBD1,TRBJ2-7,TRBV9,TGTGCCAGCAGCAAAACCGGGACAGGGGTCTACGAGCAGTACTTC,CASSKTGTGVYEQYF
many,-,TRBJ1-3,TRBV6-2/TRBV6-3,TGTGCCAGCAGTCCCGGACGAGGAAACACCATATATTTT,CASSPGRGNTIYF
once,-,TRBJ2-6,TRBV3-2,TGTGCCAGCAGCCTGAGGGACAGTATGATTCACTCTGGGGCCAACGTCCTGACTTTC,CASSLRDSMIHSGANVLTF
many,-,TRBJ2-1,TRBV24-1,TGTGCCACCAGTGATTTACGAAGTGACGCGGCAGGGCACAATGAGCAGTTCTTC,CATSDLRSDAAGHNEQFF
-,-,TRBJ2-3,TRBV11-2,TGTGTCAGCAGCCACGGGGGCAGGGTTCTAGATACGCAGTATTTT,CVSSHGGRVLDTQYF
-,-,TRBJ2-7,TRBV18,TGTGCCAGCTCACCCGGGGGCCCCCGGCCCACCGAGCAGTACTTC,CASSPGGPRPTEQYF